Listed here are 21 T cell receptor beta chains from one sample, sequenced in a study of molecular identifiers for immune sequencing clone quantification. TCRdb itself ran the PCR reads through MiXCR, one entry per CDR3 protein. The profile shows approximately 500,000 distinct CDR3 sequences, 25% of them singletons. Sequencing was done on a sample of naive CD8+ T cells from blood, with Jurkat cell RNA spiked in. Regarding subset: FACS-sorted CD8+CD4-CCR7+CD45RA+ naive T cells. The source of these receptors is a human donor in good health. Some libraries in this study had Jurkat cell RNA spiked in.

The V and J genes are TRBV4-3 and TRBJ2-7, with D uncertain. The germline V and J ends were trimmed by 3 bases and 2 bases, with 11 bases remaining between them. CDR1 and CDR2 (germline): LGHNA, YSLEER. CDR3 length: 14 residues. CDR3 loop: CASSHLEAPYEQYF. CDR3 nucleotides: TGCGCCAGCAGCCACCTTGAGGCACCCTACGAGCAGTACTTC.

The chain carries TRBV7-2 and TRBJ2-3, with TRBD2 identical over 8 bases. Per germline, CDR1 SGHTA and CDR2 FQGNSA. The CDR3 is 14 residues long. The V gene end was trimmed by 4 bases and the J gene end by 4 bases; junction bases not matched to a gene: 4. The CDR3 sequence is CASSSGRGADTQYF. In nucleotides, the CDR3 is TGTGCCAGCAGCTCCGGGCGGGGGGCAGATACGCAGTATTTT.

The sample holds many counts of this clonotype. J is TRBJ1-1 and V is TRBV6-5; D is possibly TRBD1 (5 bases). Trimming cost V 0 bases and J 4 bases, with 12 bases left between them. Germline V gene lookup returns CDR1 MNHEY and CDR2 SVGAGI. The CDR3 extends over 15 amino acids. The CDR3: CASSYSIGGGTEAFF. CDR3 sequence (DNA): TGTGCCAGCAGTTACTCGATCGGGGGGGGCACTGAAGCTTTCTTT.

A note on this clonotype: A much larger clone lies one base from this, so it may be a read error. CDR3 in DNA: TGCGCCCGCAGGCGGGACAGGGACTACACTGAAGCTTTCTTT. Translation: CARRRDRDYTEAFF. The chain is built from TRBV4-1 and TRBJ1-1; 9 positions match TRBD1. The CDR3 spans 14 residues. Germline lookup yields CDR1 MGHRA and CDR2 YSYEKL.

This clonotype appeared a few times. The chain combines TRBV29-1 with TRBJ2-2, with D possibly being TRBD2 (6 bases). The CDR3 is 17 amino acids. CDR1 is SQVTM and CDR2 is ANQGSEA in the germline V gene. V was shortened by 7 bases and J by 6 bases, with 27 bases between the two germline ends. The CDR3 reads CSATPSDTRGGPGELFF. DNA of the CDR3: TGCAGCGCGACGCCCTCTGACACGCGGGGTGGACCCGGGGAGCTGTTTTTT.

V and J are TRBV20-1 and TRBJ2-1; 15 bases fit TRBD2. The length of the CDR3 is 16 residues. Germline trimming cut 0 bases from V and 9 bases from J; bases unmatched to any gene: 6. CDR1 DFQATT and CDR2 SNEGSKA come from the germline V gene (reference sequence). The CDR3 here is CSARDWTSGGASEQFF. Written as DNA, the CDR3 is TGCAGTGCTAGAGATTGGACTAGCGGGGGGGCAAGTGAGCAGTTCTTC.

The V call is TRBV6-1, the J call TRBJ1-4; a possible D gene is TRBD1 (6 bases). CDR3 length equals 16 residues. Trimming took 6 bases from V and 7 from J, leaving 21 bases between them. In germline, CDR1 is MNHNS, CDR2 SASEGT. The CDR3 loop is CASRPGAGGIGEKLFF. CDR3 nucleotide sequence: TGTGCCAGCAGACCGGGGGCCGGGGGTATTGGTGAAAAACTGTTTTTT.

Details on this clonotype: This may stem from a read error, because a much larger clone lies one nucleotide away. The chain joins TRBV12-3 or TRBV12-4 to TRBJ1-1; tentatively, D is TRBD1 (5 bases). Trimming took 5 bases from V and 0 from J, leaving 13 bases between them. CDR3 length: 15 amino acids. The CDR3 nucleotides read TGTGCCAGCAGTCTCATCGGGGGAGTGAACACTGAAGCTTTCTTT. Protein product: CASSLIGGVNTEAFF.

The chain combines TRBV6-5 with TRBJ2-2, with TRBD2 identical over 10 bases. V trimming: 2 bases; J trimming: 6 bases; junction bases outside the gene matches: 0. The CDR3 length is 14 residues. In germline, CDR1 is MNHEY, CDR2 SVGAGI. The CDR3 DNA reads TGTGCCAGCAGTTACGGACTAGCGGCCGGGGAGCTGTTTTTT. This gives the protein CASSYGLAAGELFF.

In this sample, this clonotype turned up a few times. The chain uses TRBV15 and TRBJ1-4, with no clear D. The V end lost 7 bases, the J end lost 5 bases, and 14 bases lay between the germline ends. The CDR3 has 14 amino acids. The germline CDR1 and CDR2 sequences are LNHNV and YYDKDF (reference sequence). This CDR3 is CATMERTINEKLFF. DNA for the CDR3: TGTGCCACCATGGAACGGACGATCAATGAAAAACTGTTTTTT.

This CDR3 is CASSADLGQGQLPAVSTEAFF. CDR3 coding DNA: TGTGCCAGCAGCGCTGACCTGGGACAGGGGCAACTTCCTGCGGTGAGCACTGAAGCTTTCTTT. The chain links TRBV5-6 to TRBJ1-1, with TRBD1 identical over 10 bases. The V gene's germline CDR1 is SGHDT and CDR2 YYEEEE. The CDR3 loop spans 21 amino acids. Trimming removed 4 bases from V and 4 bases from J; junction bases left unmatched: 25.

CDR3 bases: TGTGCCAGCAGTTGGAACGACTTGCTCGGTTATAGCAATCAGCCCCAGCATTTT. Its protein is CASSWNDLLGYSNQPQHF. The gene calls are TRBV6-6 and TRBJ1-5; the D is unclear. CDR1 is MNHNY and CDR2 is SVGAGI in the germline V gene (reference sequence). The V gene lost 4 bases and the J gene lost 0 bases, with 19 bases spanning the gap. The CDR3 totals 18 residues.

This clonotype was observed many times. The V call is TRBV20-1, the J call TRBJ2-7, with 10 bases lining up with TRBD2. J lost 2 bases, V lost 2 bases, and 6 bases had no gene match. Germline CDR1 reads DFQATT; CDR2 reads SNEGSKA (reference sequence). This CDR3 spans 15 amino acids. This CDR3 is CSARFGLAAPYEQYF. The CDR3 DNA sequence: TGCAGTGCTAGATTCGGACTAGCGGCCCCCTACGAGCAGTACTTC.

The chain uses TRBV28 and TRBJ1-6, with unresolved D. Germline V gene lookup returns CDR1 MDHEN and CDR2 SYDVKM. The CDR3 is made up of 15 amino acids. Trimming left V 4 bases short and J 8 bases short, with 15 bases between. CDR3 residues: CASSSRQTKYSPLHF. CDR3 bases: TGTGCCAGCAGTTCACGGCAGACCAAGTATTCACCCCTCCACTTT.

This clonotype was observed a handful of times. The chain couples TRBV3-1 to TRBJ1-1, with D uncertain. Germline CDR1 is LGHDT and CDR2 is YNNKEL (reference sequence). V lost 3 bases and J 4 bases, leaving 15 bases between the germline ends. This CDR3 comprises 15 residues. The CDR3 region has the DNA TGTGCCAGCAGCCACGGGCCAGGAAGGAGCACTGAAGCTTTCTTT. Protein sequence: CASSHGPGRSTEAFF.

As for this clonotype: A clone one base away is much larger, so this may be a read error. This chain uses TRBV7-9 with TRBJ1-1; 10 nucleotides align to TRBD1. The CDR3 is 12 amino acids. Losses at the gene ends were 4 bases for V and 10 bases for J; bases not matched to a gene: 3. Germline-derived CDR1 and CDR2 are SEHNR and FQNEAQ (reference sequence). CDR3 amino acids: CASSSRQGAAFF. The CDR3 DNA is TGTGCCAGCAGCTCAAGACAGGGGGCAGCTTTCTTT.

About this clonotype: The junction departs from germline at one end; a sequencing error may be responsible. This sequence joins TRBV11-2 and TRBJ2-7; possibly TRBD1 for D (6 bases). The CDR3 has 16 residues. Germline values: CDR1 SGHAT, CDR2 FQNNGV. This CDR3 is CAGSLDPGTSKYEQYF. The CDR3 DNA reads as TGTGCCGGCAGCTTAGATCCAGGGACATCCAAGTACGAGCAGTACTTC.

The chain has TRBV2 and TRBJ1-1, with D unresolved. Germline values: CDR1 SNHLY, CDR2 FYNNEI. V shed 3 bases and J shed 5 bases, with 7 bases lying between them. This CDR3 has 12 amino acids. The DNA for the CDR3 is TGTGCCAGCAGTGACAGTCGGACTGAAGCTTTCTTT. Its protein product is CASSDSRTEAFF. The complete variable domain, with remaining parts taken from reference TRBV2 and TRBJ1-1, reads EPEVTQTPSHQVTQMGQEVILRCVPISNHLYFYWYRQILGQKVEFLVSFYNNEISEKSEIFDDQFSVERPDGSNFTLKIRSTKLEDSAMYFCASSDSRTEAFFGQGTRLTVV.

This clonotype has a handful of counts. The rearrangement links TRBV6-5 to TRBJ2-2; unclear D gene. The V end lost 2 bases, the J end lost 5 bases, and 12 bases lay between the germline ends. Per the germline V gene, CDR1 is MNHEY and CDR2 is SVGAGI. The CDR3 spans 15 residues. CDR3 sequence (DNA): TGTGCCAGCAGTTACGGGTTAGCTCATACCGGGGAGCTGTTTTTT. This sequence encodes CASSYGLAHTGELFF.

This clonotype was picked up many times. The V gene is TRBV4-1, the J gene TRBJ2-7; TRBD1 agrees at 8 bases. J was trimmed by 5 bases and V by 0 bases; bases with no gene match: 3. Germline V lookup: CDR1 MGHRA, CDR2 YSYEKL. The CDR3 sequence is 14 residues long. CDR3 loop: CASSQDEQGDEQYF. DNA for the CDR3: TGCGCCAGCAGCCAAGACGAACAGGGGGACGAGCAGTACTTC.

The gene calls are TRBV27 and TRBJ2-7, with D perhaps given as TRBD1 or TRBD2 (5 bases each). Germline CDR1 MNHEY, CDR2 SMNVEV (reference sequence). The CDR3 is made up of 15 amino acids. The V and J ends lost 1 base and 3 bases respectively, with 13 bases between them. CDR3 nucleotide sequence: TGTGCCAGCAGTTTATTTGGGACGGACCACTACGAGCAGTACTTC. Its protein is CASSLFGTDHYEQYF.